This T cell receptor beta chain is from a study of post-analysis software for immune sequencing data. Built from TCR beta cDNA, the libraries had unique molecular identifiers in them. TCRdb independently ran MiXCR on the PCR reads; one entry per CDR3 protein. Of about 760,000 distinct CDR3 sequences listed, roughly 30% were seen once; the top ten hold 0.56%. In the case of this clonotype: Its antigen is as yet unknown.

Findings and limits, study-wide: TRBV segments more frequent in patients than in controls numbered a few and included TRBV5-6, TRBV5-1 and TRBV20-1.

Germline V CDR1 and CDR2: SNHLY, FYNNEI. This CDR3 has 12 amino acids. Trimming stripped 10 bases from V and 2 bases from J, with 11 bases between. Sequenced material: blood. This rearrangement joins TRBV2 to TRBJ2-5; D is possibly TRBD1 (6 bases). The sequence derives from a girl under 18 with multiple sclerosis. CDR3 sequence (DNA): TGTGCCAACGACAGGAGACAAGAGACCCAGTACTTC. Amino acid sequence: CANDRRQETQYF.